This T cell receptor beta chain was sequenced during a study of shared clonotypes between healthy human individuals. Study-wide context: The cohort comprised a couple of women and a few men. Their ages spanned 18 to 49 years. CD4 naive and memory got three plates each, CD8 naive two, CD8 memory one. Notes on the study in general: Rarefaction showed that sequencing of sorted subsets was incomplete (despite large depth).

Using immunoSEQ multiplex PCR, the repertoire was profiled, and TCRdb retains in-frame clones only, with some absent. The sample has 2 million to 3 million clones, over 85% seen once. The healthy adult donors were HIV-negative and reported no recent acute infections or vaccinations. Comment on this clone: Antigen unknown.

This CDR3 has 15 amino acids. CDR1 is MNHEY, CDR2 SVGAGI, per germline. Trimming took 6 bases from V and 0 from J, leaving 15 bases between them. The chain uses TRBV6-5 and TRBJ2-7, with D perhaps matching TRBD2 (5 bases). This sequence was found in a young man in good health. Some clones in this sample may be carry-over from other donors' samples. The sequenced sample was naive CD4+ T cells from PBMCs. This sample's subset: CD45RA+ positively selected. This chain's CDR3 is CASRRGLYNSYEQYF. CDR3 sequence (DNA): TGTGCCAGCAGGCGAGGACTCTACAACTCCTACGAGCAGTACTTC.